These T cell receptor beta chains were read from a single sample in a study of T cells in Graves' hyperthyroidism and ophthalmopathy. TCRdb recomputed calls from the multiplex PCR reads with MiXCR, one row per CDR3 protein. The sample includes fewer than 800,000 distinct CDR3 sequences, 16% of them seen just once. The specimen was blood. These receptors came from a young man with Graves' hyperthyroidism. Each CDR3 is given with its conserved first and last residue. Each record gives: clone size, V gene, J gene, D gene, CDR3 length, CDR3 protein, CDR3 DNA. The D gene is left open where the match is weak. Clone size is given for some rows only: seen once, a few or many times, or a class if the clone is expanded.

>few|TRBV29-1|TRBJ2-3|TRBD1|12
CSVEEGTAEKYF
TGCAGCGTTGAAGAAGGGACAGCAGAAAAGTATTTT
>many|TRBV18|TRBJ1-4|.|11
CASSPDEKLFF
TGTGCCAGCTCACCGGATGAAAAACTGTTTTTT
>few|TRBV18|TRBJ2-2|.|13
CASSQSRVRELFF
TGTGCCAGCTCGCAATCCAGGGTCCGGGAGCTGTTTTTT
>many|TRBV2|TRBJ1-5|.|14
CASSEQGKSQPQHF
TGTGCCAGCAGTGAACAGGGGAAGAGTCAGCCCCAGCATTTT
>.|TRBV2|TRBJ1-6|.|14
CASRDNSYNSPLHF
TGTGCCAGCAGGGACAACTCCTATAATTCACCCCTCCACTTT
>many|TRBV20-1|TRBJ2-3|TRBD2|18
CSAVGGTSGSAGTDTQYF
TGCAGTGCCGTCGGCGGGACTAGCGGGAGTGCCGGCACAGATACGCAGTATTTT
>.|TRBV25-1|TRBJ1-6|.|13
CASSDRGNSPLHF
TGTGCCAGCAGTGACAGGGGAAATTCACCCCTCCACTTT
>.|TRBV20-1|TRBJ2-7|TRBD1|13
CSASPTGIYGQYF
TGCAGTGCTAGCCCGACAGGGATCTACGGGCAGTACTTC
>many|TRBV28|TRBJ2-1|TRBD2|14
CASRLGLANNEQFF
TGTGCCAGCAGACTCGGACTAGCCAACAATGAGCAGTTCTTC
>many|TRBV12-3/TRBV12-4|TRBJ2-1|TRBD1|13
CASRGQGYNEQFF
TGTGCCAGCAGGGGACAGGGCTACAATGAGCAGTTCTTC
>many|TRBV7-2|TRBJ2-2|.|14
CASRRGRVTGELFF
TGTGCCTCACGACGGGGGCGGGTCACCGGGGAGCTGTTTTTT
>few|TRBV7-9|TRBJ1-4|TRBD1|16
CASSNPWTGSNEKLFF
TGTGCCAGCAGCAACCCGTGGACAGGGTCTAATGAAAAACTGTTTTTT
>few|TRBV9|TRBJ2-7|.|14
CASSVDGHSYEQYF
TGTGCCAGCAGCGTAGACGGGCACTCCTACGAGCAGTACTTC
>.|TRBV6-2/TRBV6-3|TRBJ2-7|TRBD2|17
CASSYDIAGGQTYEQYF
TGTGCCAGCAGTTACGATATAGCGGGAGGCCAGACCTACGAGCAGTACTTC
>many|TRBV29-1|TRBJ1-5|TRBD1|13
CSVRDRGNQPQHF
TGCAGCGTGAGGGACAGGGGCAATCAGCCCCAGCATTTT
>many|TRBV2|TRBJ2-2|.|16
CASSESRTLNTGELFF
TGTGCCAGCAGTGAATCCAGGACGCTGAACACCGGGGAGCTGTTTTTT
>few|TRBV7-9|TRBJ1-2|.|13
CASSRKLNYGYTF
TGTGCCAGCAGCCGAAAGCTGAACTATGGCTACACCTTC
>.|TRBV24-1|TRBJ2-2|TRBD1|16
CATSDLGTGFTGELFF
TGTGCCACCAGTGATCTAGGGACAGGGTTCACCGGGGAGCTGTTTTTT
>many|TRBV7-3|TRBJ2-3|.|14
CASSLIGLGDTQYF
TGTGCCAGCAGCCTCATCGGACTCGGCGATACGCAGTATTTT
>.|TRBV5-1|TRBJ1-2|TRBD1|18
CASSYGDRLSFPNYGYTF
TGCGCCAGCAGTTACGGGGACAGACTTTCCTTTCCCAACTATGGCTACACCTTC
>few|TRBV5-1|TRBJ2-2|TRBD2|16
CASSNGLAGGSGELFF
TGCGCCAGCAGCAACGGACTAGCGGGAGGTAGCGGGGAGCTGTTTTTT
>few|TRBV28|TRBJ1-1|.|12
CASSYINTEAFF
TGTGCCAGCAGTTACATTAACACTGAAGCTTTCTTT
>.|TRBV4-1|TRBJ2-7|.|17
CASSQGQVHRRSYEQYF
TGCGCCAGCAGCCAAGGGCAAGTTCACCGTCGCTCCTACGAGCAGTACTTC
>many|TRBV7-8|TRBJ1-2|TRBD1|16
CASSGGRGLTNYGYTF
TGTGCCAGCAGCGGCGGCAGGGGGCTGACTAACTATGGCTACACCTTC
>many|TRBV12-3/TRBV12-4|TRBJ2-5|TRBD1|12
CASGDRGETQYF
TGTGCCAGCGGGGACAGGGGGGAGACCCAGTACTTC
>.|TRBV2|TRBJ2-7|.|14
CASSPRDKIYEQYF
TGTGCCAGCAGCCCCCGGGACAAGATCTACGAGCAGTACTTC
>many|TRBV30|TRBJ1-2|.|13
CAWTPGNNYGYTF
TGTGCCTGGACCCCGGGCAACAACTATGGCTACACCTTC
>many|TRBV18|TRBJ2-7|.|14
CASSPPWDTNEQYF
TGTGCCAGCTCACCACCGTGGGACACAAACGAGCAGTACTTC
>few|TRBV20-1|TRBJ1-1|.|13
CSARHIRNTEAFF
TGCAGTGCTAGACATATTAGGAACACTGAAGCTTTCTTT
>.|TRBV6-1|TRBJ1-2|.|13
CASTPRRGYGYTF
TGTGCCAGCACCCCTCGCCGAGGCTATGGCTACACCTTC
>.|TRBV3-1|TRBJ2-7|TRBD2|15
CASSLTSGAIYEQYF
TGTGCCAGCAGCCTTACTAGCGGGGCTATCTACGAGCAGTACTTC
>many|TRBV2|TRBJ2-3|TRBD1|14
CASSGQGGTDTQYF
TGTGCCAGCAGTGGACAGGGGGGGACAGATACGCAGTATTTT
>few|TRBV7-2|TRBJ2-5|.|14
CASKMGGPHETQYF
TGTGCCAGCAAGATGGGGGGGCCCCACGAGACCCAGTACTTC
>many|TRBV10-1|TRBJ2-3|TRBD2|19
CASSPGRPGLAGRTDTQYF
TGCGCCAGCAGCCCGGGACGACCGGGACTAGCGGGGCGCACAGATACGCAGTATTTT
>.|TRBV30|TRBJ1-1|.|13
CAWSVQRNTEAFF
TGTGCCTGGAGTGTACAAAGGAACACTGAAGCTTTCTTT
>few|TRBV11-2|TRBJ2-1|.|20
CASSPGHVGEVEANWNEQFF
TGTGCCAGCAGCCCTGGACACGTCGGTGAGGTCGAGGCCAACTGGAATGAGCAGTTCTTC
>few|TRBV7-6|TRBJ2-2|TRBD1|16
CASSQRQGPNTGELFF
TGTGCCAGCAGTCAGCGACAGGGGCCAAACACCGGGGAGCTGTTTTTT
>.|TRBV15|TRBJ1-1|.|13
CATSRATNTEAFF
TGTGCCACCAGCAGAGCAACGAACACTGAAGCTTTCTTT
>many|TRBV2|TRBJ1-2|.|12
CASPGRGTGYTF
TGTGCCAGCCCCGGGAGAGGTACTGGCTACACCTTC
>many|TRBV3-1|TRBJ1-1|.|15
CASSQVRGTDTEAFF
TGTGCCAGCAGCCAAGTGAGAGGGACCGACACTGAAGCTTTCTTT
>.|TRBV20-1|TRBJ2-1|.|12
CSPQKGVNERFF
TGCAGTCCACAAAAAGGGGTGAATGAGCGGTTCTTC
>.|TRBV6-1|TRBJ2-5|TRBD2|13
CASIPGLPETQYF
TGTGCCAGCATCCCGGGACTACCAGAGACCCAGTACTTC
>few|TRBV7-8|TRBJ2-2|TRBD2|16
CASSFQGLADTGELFF
TGTGCCAGCAGCTTCCAGGGACTAGCGGATACCGGGGAGCTGTTTTTT
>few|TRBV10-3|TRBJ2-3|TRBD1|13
CAISGTGPGTQYF
TGTGCCATCAGTGGGACAGGTCCGGGTACGCAGTATTTT
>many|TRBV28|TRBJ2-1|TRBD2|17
CASSLSAGAGGPNEQFF
TGTGCCAGCAGTTTATCGGCTGGGGCGGGAGGGCCCAATGAGCAGTTCTTC
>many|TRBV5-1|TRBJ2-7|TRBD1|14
CASSFQGASYEQYF
TGCGCCAGCAGCTTTCAGGGGGCATCCTACGAGCAGTACTTC
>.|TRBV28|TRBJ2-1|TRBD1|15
CASHRTGGADNEQFF
TGTGCCTCCCACCGCACAGGGGGCGCCGACAATGAGCAGTTCTTC
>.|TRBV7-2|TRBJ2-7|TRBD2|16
CASSPSGLAGVSEQYF
TGTGCCAGCAGCCCCTCGGGACTAGCGGGAGTATCCGAGCAGTACTTC
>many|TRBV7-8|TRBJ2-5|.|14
CASSLVGNGETQYF
TGTGCCAGCAGCTTAGTCGGGAATGGAGAGACCCAGTACTTC
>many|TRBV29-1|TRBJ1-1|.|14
CSVELAGANTEAFF
TGCAGCGTTGAATTGGCGGGGGCGAACACTGAAGCTTTCTTT
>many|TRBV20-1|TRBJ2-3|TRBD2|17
CSAPSLAGGPRADTQYF
TGCAGTGCTCCCTCACTAGCGGGAGGGCCAAGGGCAGATACGCAGTATTTT
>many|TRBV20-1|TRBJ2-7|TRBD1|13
CSASPDRIYEQYF
TGCAGTGCTAGCCCGGACAGGATCTACGAGCAGTACTTC
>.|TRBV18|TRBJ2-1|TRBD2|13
CASSPQPLADVLF
TGTGCCAGCTCACCACAGCCCCTAGCGGATGTACTCTTC